This T cell receptor beta chain was identified during a study of control samples from healthy donors and cancer patients. Assay: immunoSEQ multiplex PCR; the TCRdb copy retains only in-frame clones and omits some. The sample comprises about 53,000 clones, 87% of which are singletons, and over 12% rests with the top ten. This clone was picked up a small number of times. Germline CDR1 MNHEY, CDR2 SMNVEV (reference sequence). CDR3 size: 17 residues. The ends lost 4 bases at V and 0 bases at J; junction bases unmatched: 9. The TCR sequence derives from a man aged 60-69 years with head and neck cancer. V usage is TRBV27 and J usage is TRBJ1-2, with 9 bases aligning to TRBD1. The material sequenced was PBMCs. CDR3 residues: CASSSTGTGRTNYGYTF. CDR3 in DNA: TGTGCCAGCAGTTCAACCGGGACAGGGAGGACTAACTATGGCTACACCTTC.